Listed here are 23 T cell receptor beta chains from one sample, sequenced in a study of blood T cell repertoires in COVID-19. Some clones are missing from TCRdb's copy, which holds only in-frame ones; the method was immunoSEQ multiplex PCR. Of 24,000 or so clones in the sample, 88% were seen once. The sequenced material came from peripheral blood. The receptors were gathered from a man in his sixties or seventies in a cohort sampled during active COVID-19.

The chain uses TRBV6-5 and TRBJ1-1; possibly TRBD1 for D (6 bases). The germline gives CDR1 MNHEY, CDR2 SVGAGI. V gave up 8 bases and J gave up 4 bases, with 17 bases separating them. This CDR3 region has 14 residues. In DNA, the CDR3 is TGTGCCAGCCGGAGGACAGAGGACGGCACTGAAGCTTTCTTT. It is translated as CASRRTEDGTEAFF.

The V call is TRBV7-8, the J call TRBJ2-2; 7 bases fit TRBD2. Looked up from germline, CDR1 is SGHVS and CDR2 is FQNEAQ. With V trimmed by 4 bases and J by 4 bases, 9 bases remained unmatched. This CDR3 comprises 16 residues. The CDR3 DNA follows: TGTGCCAGCAGCTCCCGGGACTATCTCTTCACCGGGGAGCTGTTTTTT. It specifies CASSSRDYLFTGELFF.

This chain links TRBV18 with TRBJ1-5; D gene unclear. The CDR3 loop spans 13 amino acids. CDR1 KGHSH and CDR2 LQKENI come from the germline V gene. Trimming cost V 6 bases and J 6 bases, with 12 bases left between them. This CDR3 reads CASSRETSQPQHF. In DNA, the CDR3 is TGTGCCAGCTCCCGGGAGACCAGTCAGCCCCAGCATTTT.

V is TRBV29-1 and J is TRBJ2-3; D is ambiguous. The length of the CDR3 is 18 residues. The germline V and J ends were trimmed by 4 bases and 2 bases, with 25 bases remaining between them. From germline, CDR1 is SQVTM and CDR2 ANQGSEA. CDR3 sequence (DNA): TGCAGCGTTGCCCTATATTATTCGACTGGCGGATTCACAGATACGCAGTATTTT. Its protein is CSVALYYSTGGFTDTQYF.

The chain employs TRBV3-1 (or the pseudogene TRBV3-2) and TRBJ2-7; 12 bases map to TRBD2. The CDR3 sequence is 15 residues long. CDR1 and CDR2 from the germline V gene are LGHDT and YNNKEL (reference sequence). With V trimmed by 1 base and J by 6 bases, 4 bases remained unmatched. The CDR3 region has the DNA TGTGCCAGCAGCCAAGGGGGACTAGCGGGTTCCGAGCAGTACTTC. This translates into CASSQGGLAGSEQYF.

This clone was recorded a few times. The CDR3 region is CATSERDREQFF. The CDR3 DNA reads TGTGCCACCAGCGAGCGGGATCGAGAGCAGTTCTTC. V usage is TRBV15 and J usage is TRBJ2-1; TRBD2 matches at 7 bases. Germline V gene sequence: CDR1 LNHNV, CDR2 YYDKDF (reference sequence). Trimming took 5 bases from V and 10 from J; bases not matched to a gene: 5. This CDR3 comprises 12 residues.

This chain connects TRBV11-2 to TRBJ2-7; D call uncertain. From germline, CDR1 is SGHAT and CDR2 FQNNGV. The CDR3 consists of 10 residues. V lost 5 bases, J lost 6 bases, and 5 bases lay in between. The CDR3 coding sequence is TGTGCCAGCAGCGGCCCCGAGCAGTACTTC. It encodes CASSGPEQYF.

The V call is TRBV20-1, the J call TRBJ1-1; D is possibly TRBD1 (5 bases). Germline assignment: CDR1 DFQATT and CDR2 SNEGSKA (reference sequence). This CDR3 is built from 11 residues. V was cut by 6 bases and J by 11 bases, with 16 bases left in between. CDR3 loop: CSARVGGAAFF. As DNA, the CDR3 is TGCAGTGCCCGGGTGGGGGGAGCCGCTTTCTTT.

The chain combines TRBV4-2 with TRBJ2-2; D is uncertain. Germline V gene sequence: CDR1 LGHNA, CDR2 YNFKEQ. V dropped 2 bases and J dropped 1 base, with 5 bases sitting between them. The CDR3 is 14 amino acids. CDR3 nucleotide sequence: TGTGCCAGCAGCCAATCCGTGAACACCGGGGAGCTGTTTTTT. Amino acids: CASSQSVNTGELFF.

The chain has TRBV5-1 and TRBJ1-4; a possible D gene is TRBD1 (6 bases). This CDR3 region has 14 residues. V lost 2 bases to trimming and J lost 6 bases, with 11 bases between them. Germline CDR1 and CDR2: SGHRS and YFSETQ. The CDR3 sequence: CASSFDRSYEKLFF. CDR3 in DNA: TGCGCCAGCAGCTTTGACAGGTCCTATGAAAAACTGTTTTTT.

CDR3 residues: CATSAGQGRTDTQYF. Written as DNA, the CDR3 is TGTGCCACCAGTGCGGGACAGGGACGCACAGATACGCAGTATTTT. This chain connects TRBV24-1 to TRBJ2-3; 9 bases agree with TRBD1. This CDR3 spans 15 amino acids. CDR1 and CDR2 from the germline V gene are KGHDR and SFDVKD. V shed 5 bases and J 1 base; nucleotides not matched to a gene: 3.

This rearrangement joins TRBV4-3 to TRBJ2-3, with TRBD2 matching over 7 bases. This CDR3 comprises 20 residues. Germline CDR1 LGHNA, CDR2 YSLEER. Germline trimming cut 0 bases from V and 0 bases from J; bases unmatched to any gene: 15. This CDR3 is CASSQDWSSGLAASTDTQYF. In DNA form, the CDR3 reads TGCGCCAGCAGCCAAGATTGGAGTAGTGGGCTAGCGGCTAGCACAGATACGCAGTATTTT.

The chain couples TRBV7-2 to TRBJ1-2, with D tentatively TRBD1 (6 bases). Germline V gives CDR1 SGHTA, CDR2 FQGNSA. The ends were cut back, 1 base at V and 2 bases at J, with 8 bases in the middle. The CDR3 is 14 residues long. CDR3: CASSLDTGNYGYTF. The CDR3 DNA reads TGTGCCAGCAGCTTAGATACAGGGAACTATGGCTACACCTTC.

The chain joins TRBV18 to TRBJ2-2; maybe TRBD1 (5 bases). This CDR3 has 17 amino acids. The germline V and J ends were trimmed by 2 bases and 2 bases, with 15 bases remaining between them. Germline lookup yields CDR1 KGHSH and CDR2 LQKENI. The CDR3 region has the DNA TGTGCCAGCTCACCAGTTAGGACAAACTTAAACACCGGGGAGCTGTTTTTT. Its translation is CASSPVRTNLNTGELFF.

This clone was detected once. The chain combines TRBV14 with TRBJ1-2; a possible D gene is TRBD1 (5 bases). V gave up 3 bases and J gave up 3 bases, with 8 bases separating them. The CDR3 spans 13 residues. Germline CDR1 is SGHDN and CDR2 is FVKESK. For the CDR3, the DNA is TGTGCCAGCAGCCAGACAGACTACTATGGCTACACCTTC. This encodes CASSQTDYYGYTF.

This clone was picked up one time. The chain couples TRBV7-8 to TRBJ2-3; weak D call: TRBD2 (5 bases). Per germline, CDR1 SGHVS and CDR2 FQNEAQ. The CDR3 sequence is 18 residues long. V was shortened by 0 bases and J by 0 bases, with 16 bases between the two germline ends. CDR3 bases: TGTGCCAGCAGCTTAGCGCTTAGGCGGGCCTCTAGCACAGATACGCAGTATTTT. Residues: CASSLALRRASSTDTQYF.

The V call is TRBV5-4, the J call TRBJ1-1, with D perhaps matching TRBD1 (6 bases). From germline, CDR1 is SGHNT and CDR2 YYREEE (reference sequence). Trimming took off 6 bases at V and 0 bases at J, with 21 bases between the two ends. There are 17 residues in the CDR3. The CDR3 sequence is CASTDMGGRRMNTEAFF. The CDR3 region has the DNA TGTGCCAGCACCGATATGGGGGGGCGGCGGATGAACACTGAAGCTTTCTTT.

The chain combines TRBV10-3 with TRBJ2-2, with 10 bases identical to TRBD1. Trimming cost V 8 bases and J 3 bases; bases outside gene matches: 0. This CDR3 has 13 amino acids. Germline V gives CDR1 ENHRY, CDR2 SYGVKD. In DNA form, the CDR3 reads TGTGCCATCGGGACAGGGGACACCGGGGAGCTGTTTTTT. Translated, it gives CAIGTGDTGELFF.

In DNA, the CDR3 is TGTGCCAGCAGTTTACGACCAGGGGGCAACACTGAAGCTTTCTTT. Translating gives CASSLRPGGNTEAFF. V is TRBV28 and J is TRBJ1-1; 8 nucleotides align to TRBD1. The CDR3 runs 15 residues. J lost 2 bases, V lost 2 bases, and 4 bases had no gene match. Per the germline V gene, CDR1 is MDHEN and CDR2 is SYDVKM.

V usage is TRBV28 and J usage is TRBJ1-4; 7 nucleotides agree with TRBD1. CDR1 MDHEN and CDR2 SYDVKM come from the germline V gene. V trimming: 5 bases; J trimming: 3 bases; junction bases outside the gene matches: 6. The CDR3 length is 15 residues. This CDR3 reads CASSGKTGPNEKLFF. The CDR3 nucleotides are TGTGCCAGCAGTGGAAAGACAGGGCCTAATGAAAAACTGTTTTTT.

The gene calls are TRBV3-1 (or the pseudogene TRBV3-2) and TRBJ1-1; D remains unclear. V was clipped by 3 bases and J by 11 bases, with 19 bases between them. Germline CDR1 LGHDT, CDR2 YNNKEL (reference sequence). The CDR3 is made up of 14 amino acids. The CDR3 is CASSQAGPSGQAFF. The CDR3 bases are TGTGCCAGCAGCCAGGCCGGGCCCAGCGGGCAGGCTTTCTTT.

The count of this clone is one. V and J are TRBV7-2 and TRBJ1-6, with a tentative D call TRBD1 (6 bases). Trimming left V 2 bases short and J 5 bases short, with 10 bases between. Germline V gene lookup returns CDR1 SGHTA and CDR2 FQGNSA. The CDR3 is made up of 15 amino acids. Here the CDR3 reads CASSLITGHNSPLHF. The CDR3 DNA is TGTGCCAGCAGCTTAATTACAGGGCATAATTCACCCCTCCACTTT.

Here the CDR3 reads CASRQGPETQYF. CDR3 nucleotide sequence: TGTGCCAGCAGGCAGGGTCCGGAGACCCAGTACTTC. This chain connects TRBV28 to TRBJ2-5; weak D call: TRBD1 (5 bases). Germline assignment: CDR1 MDHEN and CDR2 SYDVKM. Deletions cut 6 bases from V and 5 bases from J, with 10 bases between. The CDR3 contains 12 residues.